This passage covers 13 T cell receptor beta chains from one sample sequenced in a study of PD-1 blockade in classical Hodgkin lymphoma. Time point denoted: cycle 4 day 1 (C4D1), after 6 weeks of nivolumab. Every patient relapsed after autologous stem cell transplantation, and brentuximab vedotin exposure varied. The repertoire was sequenced with immunoSEQ multiplex PCR; TCRdb's copy has only in-frame clones and lacks some. The sample includes 85,000 to 90,000 clones, 90% of them seen just once. This specimen consisted of peripheral blood mononuclear cells (PBMCs), obtained before the fourth cycle of nivolumab. The receptors originated from a human donor with classical Hodgkin lymphoma.

This chain connects TRBV7-6 to TRBJ2-7; 9 bases are shared with TRBD1. V dropped 2 bases and J dropped 3; count of bases not matched to a gene: 8. The CDR3 consists of 16 residues. Germline loops: CDR1 SGHVS, CDR2 FNYEAQ. The CDR3 loop reads CASSLRRPGQGYEQYF. CDR3 in DNA: TGTGCCAGCAGCTTACGGAGACCGGGACAGGGCTACGAGCAGTACTTC.

The genes are TRBV5-1 and TRBJ2-5; D is ambiguous. The length of the CDR3 is 14 residues. Looked up from germline, CDR1 is SGHRS and CDR2 is YFSETQ. The germline V and J ends were trimmed by 1 base and 1 base, with 8 bases remaining between them. The chain's CDR3 is CASSLPHGQETQYF. For the CDR3, the DNA is TGCGCCAGCAGCTTGCCCCACGGCCAAGAGACCCAGTACTTC.

For the CDR3, the DNA is TGTGCCAGCAGTTTCGGGACGGGGAGGGGTGGCTACACCTTC. Protein product: CASSFGTGRGGYTF. The rearrangement uses TRBV6-5 and TRBJ1-2, with TRBD1 as a possible D gene (5 bases). The CDR3 length is 14 residues. In germline, CDR1 is MNHEY, CDR2 SVGAGI. Trimming removed 4 bases at V and 7 bases at J, with 16 bases between.

This clone came up once. J is TRBJ2-1 and V is TRBV27; D is perhaps TRBD1 or TRBD2 (5 bases each). Per the germline V gene, CDR1 is MNHEY and CDR2 is SMNVEV (reference sequence). This CDR3 has 13 residues. V was clipped by 0 bases and J by 8 bases, with 8 bases between them. CDR3 sequence reads: CASSLSWGYEQFF. In DNA, the CDR3 is TGTGCCAGCAGTTTATCCTGGGGGTATGAGCAGTTCTTC.

The chain is built from TRBV27 and TRBJ2-6, with D uncertain. V was clipped by 6 bases and J by 5 bases, with 23 bases between them. Looked up from germline, CDR1 is MNHEY and CDR2 is SMNVEV (reference sequence). This CDR3 is built from 18 residues. Here the CDR3 DNA reads TGTGCCAGCAGACCAGGATTAGGTTACCCTCTCTGGGCCAACGTCCTGACTTTC. This sequence encodes CASRPGLGYPLWANVLTF.

This clone was observed a handful of times. The rearrangement uses TRBV30 and TRBJ1-1; D is ambiguous. Germline V gene lookup returns CDR1 GTSNPN and CDR2 SVGIG (reference sequence). This CDR3 is built from 13 residues. V shed 0 bases and J shed 0 bases, with 5 bases lying between them. DNA of the CDR3: TGTGCCTGGAGTGTACCCCTGAACACTGAAGCTTTCTTT. This encodes CAWSVPLNTEAFF.

The rearrangement links TRBV19 to TRBJ2-3, with 10 bases lining up with TRBD2. The CDR3 sequence is 14 residues long. V lost 10 bases to trimming and J lost 6 bases; unmatched junction nucleotides: 10. Per germline, CDR1 LNHDA and CDR2 SQIVND (reference sequence). This CDR3 is CATRWTSGPDTQYF. CDR3 coding DNA: TGTGCCACCCGATGGACTAGCGGTCCTGATACGCAGTATTTT.

The rearrangement joins TRBV19 to TRBJ1-2; possibly TRBD1 for D (6 bases). Trimming removed 7 bases from V and 6 bases from J, with 15 bases in between. CDR1 and CDR2 (germline): LNHDA, SQIVND (reference sequence). The CDR3 has 13 amino acids. The CDR3 spells CASKAQDRHGYTF. The CDR3 DNA follows: TGTGCCAGTAAGGCACAGGACAGACATGGCTACACCTTC.

The gene calls are TRBV30 and TRBJ1-3; D might be TRBD1 (5 bases). The germline gives CDR1 GTSNPN, CDR2 SVGIG (reference sequence). V lost 2 bases and J lost 4, with 9 bases in between. The CDR3 totals 13 residues. The DNA of the CDR3 is TGTGCCTGGAGTTCTGGGGGAGGAAACACCATATATTTT. Translating gives CAWSSGGGNTIYF.

The chain is built from TRBV4-2 and TRBJ2-2; D not certain. The CDR3 is 12 residues long. The germline V gene encodes CDR1 LGHNA and CDR2 YNFKEQ. V lost 2 bases and J lost 6, with 4 bases in between. CDR3: CASSQLAGELFF. The CDR3 region has the DNA TGTGCCAGCAGCCAACTCGCCGGGGAGCTGTTTTTT.

The CDR3 protein is CASSWGQGSNQPQHF. The CDR3 region has the DNA TGTGCCAGCAGTTGGGGACAGGGGAGCAATCAGCCCCAGCATTTT. The V call is TRBV2, the J call TRBJ1-5, with 10 bases lining up with TRBD1. V gave up 5 bases and J gave up 1 base; unmatched junction bases: 2. The CDR3 is 15 amino acids. The germline V gene has CDR1 SNHLY and CDR2 FYNNEI.

V and J are TRBV4-2 and TRBJ2-7, with 7 bases that match TRBD2. The CDR3 runs to 16 residues. Looked up from germline, CDR1 is LGHNA and CDR2 is YNFKEQ. The V and J ends lost 4 bases and 0 bases, in that order; junction bases with no gene match: 9. Written as DNA, the CDR3 is TGTGCCAGCAGCCTCAACCCGCGGGGGAGCTCCTACGAGCAGTACTTC. It is translated as CASSLNPRGSSYEQYF.

This clone showed up just once. The V gene is TRBV2, the J gene TRBJ2-7; tentative D call: TRBD2 (7 bases). The length of the CDR3 is 15 residues. Germline V CDR1 and CDR2: SNHLY, FYNNEI. V was clipped by 2 bases and J by 2 bases, with 13 bases between them. The CDR3 DNA reads TGTGCCAGCAGTGAATCTGCGGGGGCCCCCTACGAGCAGTACTTC. Encoded protein: CASSESAGAPYEQYF.